These 18 T cell receptor beta chains came from one sample sequenced in a study of cytomegalovirus exposure and HLA in healthy donors. Researchers ran the PCR with 60 Vbeta and 13 Jbeta primers. TCRdb keeps only in-frame clones here, not all; method: immunoSEQ multiplex PCR. The sample consists of about 200,000 clones, about 82% of them appearing once. Sequences were obtained from PBMCs. The receptors originated from a woman aged 50 to 60 in good health and CMV-seronegative.

The chain couples TRBV28 to TRBJ1-6, with 10 positions matching TRBD1. With V trimmed by 4 bases and J by 14 bases, 8 bases remained unmatched. Per the germline V gene, CDR1 is MDHEN and CDR2 is SYDVKM. CDR3 length: 14 residues. DNA for the CDR3: TGTGCCAGCAGTTCATCCGGGACAGGGGAAACCCTCCACTTT. Translated: CASSSSGTGETLHF.

This rearrangement joins TRBV19 to TRBJ1-5, with D maybe TRBD1 (5 bases). CDR1 and CDR2 (germline): LNHDA, SQIVND (reference sequence). V lost 1 base and J 7 bases, leaving 14 bases between the germline ends. There are 15 residues in the CDR3. The CDR3 is CASSIVQGVSQPQHF. The CDR3 nucleotides are TGTGCCAGTAGTATAGTCCAGGGTGTCAGCCAGCCCCAGCATTTT.

The chain carries TRBV28 and TRBJ2-1; 12 nucleotides match TRBD2. Germline V gene lookup returns CDR1 MDHEN and CDR2 SYDVKM. CDR3 length equals 16 residues. V lost 4 bases and J lost 4; bases outside the gene matches: 5. The CDR3 is CASSSQGTSGYNEQFF. CDR3 coding DNA: TGTGCCAGCAGTTCACAGGGGACTAGCGGGTACAATGAGCAGTTCTTC. Combining the CDR3 with reference TRBV28 and TRBJ2-1 gives the whole variable domain DVKVTQSSRYLVKRTGEKVFLECVQDMDHENMFWYRQDPGLGLRLIYFSYDVKMKEKGDIPEGYSVSREKKERFSLILESASTNQTSMYLCASSSQGTSGYNEQFFGPGTRLTVL.

The rearrangement uses TRBV7-2 and TRBJ2-7; D gene unclear. The V end was cut by 1 base, the J end by 9 bases, with 25 bases between. This CDR3 is 17 amino acids long. Germline V gene lookup returns CDR1 SGHTA and CDR2 FQGNSA. In DNA, the CDR3 is TGTGCCAGCAGCTTAGGGATCCCGGCAGGCGCTCGCTGGGTGCAGTACTTC. This translates into CASSLGIPAGARWVQYF.

The genes are TRBV9 and TRBJ1-3; D is perhaps TRBD1 (6 bases). The ends were cut back, 3 bases at V and 2 bases at J, with 12 bases in the middle. The CDR3 runs to 15 residues. The germline V gene has CDR1 SGDLS and CDR2 YYNGEE. CDR3 coding DNA: TGTGCCAGCAGCGATGGGGGGGCGGCTGGAAACACCATATATTTT. This translates into CASSDGGAAGNTIYF. The complete variable domain, with remaining parts taken from reference TRBV9 and TRBJ1-3, reads DSGVTQTPKHLITATGQRVTLRCSPRSGDLSVYWYQQSLDQGLQFLIQYYNGEERAKGNILERFSAQQFPDLHSELNLSSLELGDSALYFCASSDGGAAGNTIYFGEGSWLTVV.

On this clone: Other DNA sequences from this sample encode an identical CDR3 as well. This chain links TRBV5-1 with TRBJ2-3, with D perhaps matching TRBD2 (6 bases). V was clipped by 0 bases and J by 2 bases, with 10 bases between them. The germline V gene encodes CDR1 SGHRS and CDR2 YFSETQ. CDR3 size: 15 residues. The DNA for the CDR3 is TGCGCCAGCAGCTTGGATAGCGGCTCCACAGATACGCAGTATTTT. Protein sequence: CASSLDSGSTDTQYF.

The chain recombines TRBV4-1 with TRBJ1-5, with D possibly TRBD1 on 5 matching bases. CDR3 length equals 18 residues. Germline V lookup: CDR1 MGHRA, CDR2 YSYEKL. Trimming removed 0 bases at V and 2 bases at J, with 17 bases between. The CDR3 spells CASSQEGEGYMGNQPQHF. DNA for the CDR3: TGCGCCAGCAGCCAAGAAGGGGAAGGGTATATGGGCAATCAGCCCCAGCATTTT.

The chain employs TRBV4-1 and TRBJ2-1; no definite D call. The V gene's germline CDR1 is MGHRA and CDR2 YSYEKL. The CDR3 totals 13 residues. The V and J ends lost 4 bases and 5 bases respectively, with 9 bases between them. The CDR3: CASSRRLDNEQFF. In nucleotides, the CDR3 is TGCGCCAGCAGCCGGAGATTAGACAATGAGCAGTTCTTC.

The V call is TRBV5-8, the J call TRBJ1-3, with D unresolved. The V end was cut by 9 bases, the J end by 0 bases, with 25 bases between. The CDR3 spans 18 residues. In germline, CDR1 is SGHTS, CDR2 YDEGEE. The CDR3 here is CATLQWRGNEDSGNTIYF. CDR3 DNA sequence: TGTGCCACTTTGCAGTGGCGCGGCAACGAGGACTCTGGAAACACCATATATTTT.

The rearrangement links TRBV27 to TRBJ2-1; D may be TRBD2 (5 bases). Germline loops: CDR1 MNHEY, CDR2 SMNVEV (reference sequence). Trimming took off 7 bases at V and 0 bases at J, with 19 bases between the two ends. The CDR3 contains 17 residues. For the CDR3, the DNA is TGTGCCAGCACCCGAGGCCCGGACGGACTCTCCTACAATGAGCAGTTCTTC. This gives the protein CASTRGPDGLSYNEQFF.

The chain employs TRBV27 and TRBJ2-7; TRBD1 is a possible D gene (6 bases). The length of the CDR3 is 14 residues. V was clipped by 8 bases and J by 0 bases, with 14 bases between them. Germline CDR1 MNHEY, CDR2 SMNVEV (reference sequence). This CDR3 is CASLNDRSSYEQYF. In DNA, the CDR3 is TGTGCCAGCCTCAACGACAGGAGCTCCTACGAGCAGTACTTC.

Only one count was recorded for this clone. The chain joins TRBV28 to TRBJ1-4; a possible D gene is TRBD1 (5 bases). The ends were cut back, 6 bases at V and 5 bases at J, with 13 bases in the middle. Germline loops: CDR1 MDHEN, CDR2 SYDVKM. The CDR3 has 14 amino acids. CDR3 sequence: CASSRHGGNEKLFF. CDR3 nucleotide sequence: TGTGCCAGCAGCCGGCACGGGGGAAATGAAAAACTGTTTTTT. The variable domain in full, completed from reference TRBV28 and TRBJ1-4, reads DVKVTQSSRYLVKRTGEKVFLECVQDMDHENMFWYRQDPGLGLRLIYFSYDVKMKEKGDIPEGYSVSREKKERFSLILESASTNQTSMYLCASSRHGGNEKLFFGSGTQLSVL.

The V and J genes are TRBV7-3 and TRBJ2-2; possibly TRBD1 for D (5 bases). Germline CDR1 and CDR2: SGHTA and FQGTGA. CDR3 length equals 15 residues. V was trimmed by 5 bases and J by 1 base, leaving 11 bases between them. Here the CDR3 DNA reads TGTGCCAGCAGCGCGATGGGGCGGAACACCGGGGAGCTGTTTTTT. This gives the protein CASSAMGRNTGELFF.

With respect to this clone: The same CDR3 also results from other DNA sequences found in this sample. The gene calls are TRBV6-1 and TRBJ2-3; D unclear. V gave up 6 bases and J gave up 1 base, with 5 bases separating them. The CDR3 covers 12 residues. Germline V gene data show CDR1 as MNHNS and CDR2 as SASEGT. The CDR3 is CASSRGTDTQYF. CDR3 nucleotides: TGTGCCAGCAGCCGGGGCACAGATACGCAGTATTTT.

A remark on this clone: Other nucleotide sequences from this sample produce the same CDR3. The chain links TRBV18 to TRBJ1-1; D not certain. Per the germline V gene, CDR1 is KGHSH and CDR2 is LQKENI. Trimming stripped 6 bases from V and 1 base from J, with 6 bases between. The CDR3 consists of 12 residues. The DNA of the CDR3 is TGTGCCAGCTCGCGCGGGAACACTGAAGCTTTCTTT. Amino acid sequence: CASSRGNTEAFF.

The chain has TRBV5-6 and TRBJ2-7, with D maybe TRBD1 (6 bases). The CDR3 totals 15 residues. V lost 4 bases and J 2 bases, leaving 16 bases between the germline ends. CDR1 and CDR2 (germline): SGHDT, YYEEEE. The CDR3 coding sequence is TGTGCCAGCAGCCCCCTACAGGGAAGGACCTACGAGCAGTACTTC. Protein sequence: CASSPLQGRTYEQYF.

Turning to this clone: A read error may account for a junction end that differs from germline. In DNA, the CDR3 is TGTTCCAGCAGCTTTTTCCCCTACGAAGGGGACAATGAGCAGTTCTTC. Protein: CSSSFFPYEGDNEQFF. The genes are TRBV7-9 and TRBJ2-1; maybe TRBD1 (5 bases). Germline CDR1 reads SEHNR; CDR2 reads FQNEAQ (reference sequence). This CDR3 is 16 amino acids long.

This chain uses TRBV5-4 with TRBJ2-3; D is perhaps TRBD2 (6 bases). Trimming stripped 0 bases from V and 0 bases from J, with 14 bases between. This CDR3 contains 17 residues. Germline V lookup: CDR1 SGHNT, CDR2 YYREEE (reference sequence). CDR3 nucleotide sequence: TGTGCCAGCAGCTTGGGGCCCCCGGGAGCCAGCACAGATACGCAGTATTTT. Protein: CASSLGPPGASTDTQYF.